The 7 T cell receptor beta chains listed next were all sequenced from one sample in a study of blood T cell repertoires in COVID-19. The repertoire was sequenced with immunoSEQ multiplex PCR; TCRdb's copy has only in-frame clones and lacks some. The table has around 140,000 clones, under 90% seen once. The sample comprised peripheral blood. The source of these receptors is a woman in her sixties with active or convalescent COVID-19.

Only a few counts were recorded for this clone. The J gene is TRBJ1-1, the V gene TRBV10-3; 7 bases map to TRBD1. J lost 11 bases, V lost 3 bases, and 12 bases had no gene match. This CDR3 region has 14 residues. The germline gives CDR1 ENHRY, CDR2 SYGVKD. This CDR3 is CAISERVGGGGAFF. In nucleotides, the CDR3 is TGTGCCATCAGTGAACGGGTAGGGGGCGGCGGGGCTTTCTTT.

The rearrangement joins TRBV5-1 to TRBJ2-2; 8 positions agree with TRBD1. The V gene end was trimmed by 5 bases and the J gene end by 6 bases; junction bases not matched to a gene: 0. Germline V lookup: CDR1 SGHRS, CDR2 YFSETQ. The CDR3 loop spans 12 amino acids. Written as DNA, the CDR3 is TGCGCCAGCAGACAGGGGGCCGGGGAGCTGTTTTTT. Amino acid sequence: CASRQGAGELFF.

The chain combines TRBV5-6 with TRBJ1-2; a weak D match, TRBD1 (5 bases). The ends were cut back, 5 bases at V and 7 bases at J, with 12 bases in the middle. The CDR3 runs to 12 residues. Germline assignment: CDR1 SGHDT and CDR2 YYEEEE. The CDR3 spells CASSTGGFGYTF. The CDR3 DNA is TGTGCCAGCAGTACAGGTGGTTTTGGCTACACCTTC. Looking up the rest from reference TRBV5-6 and TRBJ1-2 gives the full variable domain: DAGVTQSPTHLIKTRGQQVTLRCSPKSGHDTVSWYQQALGQGPQFIFQYYEEEERQRGNFPDRFSGHQFPNYSSELNVNALLLGDSALYLCASSTGGFGYTFGSGTRLTVV.

The rearrangement links TRBV7-2 to TRBJ1-1, with D perhaps TRBD1 (5 bases). V was cut by 0 bases and J by 0 bases, with 11 bases left in between. This CDR3 is built from 16 residues. The germline V gene encodes CDR1 SGHTA and CDR2 FQGNSA. This CDR3 is CASSLAQGGVNTEAFF. The CDR3 region has the DNA TGTGCCAGCAGCTTAGCGCAGGGAGGGGTGAACACTGAAGCTTTCTTT.

This chain connects TRBV5-1 to TRBJ1-6; 8 bases match TRBD1. The ends lost 2 bases at V and 10 bases at J; junction bases unmatched: 11. In germline, CDR1 is SGHRS, CDR2 YFSETQ. The CDR3 length is 16 residues. CDR3 sequence reads: CASSFRPGQVQSPLHF. The DNA for the CDR3 is TGCGCCAGCAGCTTCAGACCGGGACAGGTCCAATCACCCCTCCACTTT.

This chain uses TRBV3-1 (or the pseudogene TRBV3-2) with TRBJ1-4, with D unclear. CDR1 LGHDT and CDR2 YNNKEL come from the germline V gene (reference sequence). This CDR3 contains 13 residues. V was clipped by 5 bases and J by 11 bases, with 15 bases between them. The CDR3 DNA sequence: TGTGCCAGCAGCTACCAAGAGAACGGGAAACTGTTTTTT. Protein sequence: CASSYQENGKLFF.

This chain joins TRBV28 and TRBJ1-2, with 12 bases identical to TRBD1. V trimming: 4 bases; J trimming: 4 bases; junction bases outside the gene matches: 4. The CDR3 is 15 amino acids. Germline values: CDR1 MDHEN, CDR2 SYDVKM. The CDR3: CASSYRDRGPYGYTF. The CDR3 DNA is TGTGCCAGCAGTTACCGGGACAGGGGGCCCTATGGCTACACCTTC.